This T cell receptor (beta chain) was found in a study of OX40 agonist ivuxolimab in advanced cancers. The CDR3 has 13 amino acids. The V and J ends lost 3 bases and 4 bases respectively, with 7 bases between them. Germline V gives CDR1 SEHNR, CDR2 FQNEAQ (reference sequence). Using immunoSEQ multiplex PCR, the repertoire was profiled, and TCRdb retains in-frame clones only, with some absent. The sample comprises over 100,000 clones, about nine tenths of which are singletons, and about 1.1% rests with the top ten. The origin of this receptor is an adult with an advanced solid tumor such as melanoma, head and neck, liver or kidney cancer. V gene TRBV7-9 combines with J gene TRBJ1-5; D is unclear. Sequencing was performed on CD4+ or CD8+ T cells sorted from blood, taken in a trial of the OX40 agonist ivuxolimab. The CDR3 DNA is TGTGCCAGCAGCTTGGTCGTGAATCAGCCCCAGCATTTT. This codes for CASSLVVNQPQHF.